This T cell receptor beta chain was retrieved from a study of control samples from healthy donors and cancer patients. Looked up from germline, CDR1 is LGHNA and CDR2 is YNFKEQ. V lost 1 base to trimming and J lost 4 bases, with 14 bases between them. CDR3 length: 16 residues. This table comes from immunoSEQ multiplex PCR, and its TCRdb copy is limited to in-frame clones, with some not included. Of 130,000 or so clones listed, roughly nine tenths are singletons. This clone was seen more than once but under ten times. The clonotype comes from a young man in good health. The V gene is TRBV4-2, the J gene TRBJ2-1; the D gene could be TRBD1 or TRBD2 (6 bases each). Sample: blood. The CDR3 region is CASSQVGGVRYNEQFF. The CDR3 nucleotides are TGTGCCAGCAGCCAAGTCGGGGGCGTTAGGTACAATGAGCAGTTCTTC.